This entry lists 11 T cell receptor beta chains sequenced from one sample in a study of cytomegalovirus exposure and HLA in healthy donors. This table comes from immunoSEQ multiplex PCR, and its TCRdb copy is limited to in-frame clones, with some not included. The data show more than 80,000 clones, with roughly 95% seen just once and roughly 1.3% held by the top ten. The source material was PBMCs. The origin of the receptors is a woman under 30 in good health and CMV-seronegative.

The V gene is TRBV7-6, the J gene TRBJ2-5, with 10 bases that match TRBD2. Germline CDR1 SGHVS, CDR2 FNYEAQ. V was clipped by 6 bases and J by 3 bases; unmatched bases: 7. The CDR3 totals 15 residues. The CDR3 DNA sequence: TGTGCCAGCAGTACAAAAGCGGGAGGGAAAGAGACCCAGTACTTC. This sequence encodes CASSTKAGGKETQYF.

The rearrangement joins TRBV7-9 to TRBJ2-1; perhaps TRBD1 as D (6 bases). The CDR3 extends over 9 amino acids. Germline assignment: CDR1 SEHNR and CDR2 FQNEAQ (reference sequence). V lost 6 bases, J lost 14 bases, and 8 bases lay in between. The CDR3 DNA sequence: TGTGCCAGCAGTGGGACAAAGTTCTTC. Translated: CASSGTKFF.

The gene calls are TRBV7-2 and TRBJ1-2; D uncertain. The germline CDR1 and CDR2 sequences are SGHTA and FQGNSA. Trimming pared 0 bases from V and 4 bases from J, leaving 9 bases between. The CDR3 has 14 amino acids. DNA for the CDR3: TGTGCCAGCAGCTTAGCTCAGGATAGCTATGGCTACACCTTC. This gives the protein CASSLAQDSYGYTF.

This chain uses TRBV11-3 with TRBJ2-3; unclear D gene. The germline CDR1 and CDR2 sequences are SGHNT and YENEEA. The CDR3 consists of 13 residues. The V end was cut by 6 bases, the J end by 9 bases, with 16 bases between. The CDR3 DNA reads as TGTGCCAGCAGTACCCCCCCCGAGGTCACGCAGTATTTT. As protein: CASSTPPEVTQYF.

This clone was observed once. The chain links TRBV6-1 to TRBJ1-2; D uncertain. The CDR3 extends over 14 amino acids. The ends were cut back, 3 bases at V and 5 bases at J, with 13 bases in the middle. Germline CDR1 reads MNHNS; CDR2 reads SASEGT. Written as DNA, the CDR3 is TGTGCCAGCAGTGACGAGGCGGGAGGGTATGGCTACACCTTC. This encodes CASSDEAGGYGYTF.

The chain employs TRBV18 and TRBJ1-2; no clear D gene. The CDR3 loop spans 16 amino acids. V was shortened by 2 bases and J by 8 bases, with 21 bases between the two germline ends. The V gene's germline CDR1 is KGHSH and CDR2 LQKENI. As DNA, the CDR3 is TGTGCCAGCTCACCATTGGAGGGTAGGCGAACAGAAGGCTACACCTTC. It specifies CASSPLEGRRTEGYTF.

The V call is TRBV28, the J call TRBJ1-4; D possibly corresponds to TRBD1 (5 bases). V was clipped by 4 bases and J by 8 bases, with 17 bases between them. Per germline, CDR1 MDHEN and CDR2 SYDVKM. CDR3 size: 15 residues. CDR3 nucleotide sequence: TGTGCCAGCAGTTCGGATAGTCAGGGTGACGAAAAACTGTTTTTT. Translation: CASSSDSQGDEKLFF. Filled out from reference TRBV28 and TRBJ1-4, the complete variable domain reads DVKVTQSSRYLVKRTGEKVFLECVQDMDHENMFWYRQDPGLGLRLIYFSYDVKMKEKGDIPEGYSVSREKKERFSLILESASTNQTSMYLCASSSDSQGDEKLFFGSGTQLSVL.

This chain connects TRBV5-1 to TRBJ2-1; 9 bases map to TRBD1. This CDR3 comprises 16 residues. The V gene end was trimmed by 6 bases and the J gene end by 2 bases; junction bases not matched to a gene: 9. CDR1 and CDR2 from the germline V gene are SGHRS and YFSETQ. The CDR3, as DNA: TGCGCCAGCATCCCCGGGACAGGGCCACCCTACAATGAGCAGTTCTTC. Amino acids: CASIPGTGPPYNEQFF.

Within the sample, this clone is medium-sized (0.01 to 0.1%). The chain uses TRBV28 and TRBJ1-5; TRBD1 aligns across 9 bases. CDR3 length: 13 amino acids. Germline V gives CDR1 MDHEN, CDR2 SYDVKM. Here the CDR3 reads CTYPTGGYQPQHF. The CDR3 DNA reads as TGTACCTACCCGACAGGGGGGTATCAGCCCCAGCATTTT.

This sequence joins TRBV5-1 and TRBJ2-3; D may be TRBD1 (6 bases). The V gene's germline CDR1 is SGHRS and CDR2 YFSETQ. The CDR3 runs to 14 residues. Trimming shortened V by 0 bases and J by 5 bases, and 10 bases separated the two germline ends. The CDR3 sequence is CASSLDGGRDTQYF. DNA of the CDR3: TGCGCCAGCAGCTTGGATGGGGGCAGAGATACGCAGTATTTT.

This clone was detected once. The V and J genes are TRBV19 and TRBJ1-4, with D perhaps matching TRBD1 (5 bases). V lost 10 bases, J lost 7 bases, and 19 bases lay in between. The germline gives CDR1 LNHDA, CDR2 SQIVND (reference sequence). The CDR3 spans 14 residues. This CDR3 is CATNGASGTEKLFF. CDR3 in DNA: TGTGCCACTAATGGGGCCTCGGGTACTGAAAAACTGTTTTTT.